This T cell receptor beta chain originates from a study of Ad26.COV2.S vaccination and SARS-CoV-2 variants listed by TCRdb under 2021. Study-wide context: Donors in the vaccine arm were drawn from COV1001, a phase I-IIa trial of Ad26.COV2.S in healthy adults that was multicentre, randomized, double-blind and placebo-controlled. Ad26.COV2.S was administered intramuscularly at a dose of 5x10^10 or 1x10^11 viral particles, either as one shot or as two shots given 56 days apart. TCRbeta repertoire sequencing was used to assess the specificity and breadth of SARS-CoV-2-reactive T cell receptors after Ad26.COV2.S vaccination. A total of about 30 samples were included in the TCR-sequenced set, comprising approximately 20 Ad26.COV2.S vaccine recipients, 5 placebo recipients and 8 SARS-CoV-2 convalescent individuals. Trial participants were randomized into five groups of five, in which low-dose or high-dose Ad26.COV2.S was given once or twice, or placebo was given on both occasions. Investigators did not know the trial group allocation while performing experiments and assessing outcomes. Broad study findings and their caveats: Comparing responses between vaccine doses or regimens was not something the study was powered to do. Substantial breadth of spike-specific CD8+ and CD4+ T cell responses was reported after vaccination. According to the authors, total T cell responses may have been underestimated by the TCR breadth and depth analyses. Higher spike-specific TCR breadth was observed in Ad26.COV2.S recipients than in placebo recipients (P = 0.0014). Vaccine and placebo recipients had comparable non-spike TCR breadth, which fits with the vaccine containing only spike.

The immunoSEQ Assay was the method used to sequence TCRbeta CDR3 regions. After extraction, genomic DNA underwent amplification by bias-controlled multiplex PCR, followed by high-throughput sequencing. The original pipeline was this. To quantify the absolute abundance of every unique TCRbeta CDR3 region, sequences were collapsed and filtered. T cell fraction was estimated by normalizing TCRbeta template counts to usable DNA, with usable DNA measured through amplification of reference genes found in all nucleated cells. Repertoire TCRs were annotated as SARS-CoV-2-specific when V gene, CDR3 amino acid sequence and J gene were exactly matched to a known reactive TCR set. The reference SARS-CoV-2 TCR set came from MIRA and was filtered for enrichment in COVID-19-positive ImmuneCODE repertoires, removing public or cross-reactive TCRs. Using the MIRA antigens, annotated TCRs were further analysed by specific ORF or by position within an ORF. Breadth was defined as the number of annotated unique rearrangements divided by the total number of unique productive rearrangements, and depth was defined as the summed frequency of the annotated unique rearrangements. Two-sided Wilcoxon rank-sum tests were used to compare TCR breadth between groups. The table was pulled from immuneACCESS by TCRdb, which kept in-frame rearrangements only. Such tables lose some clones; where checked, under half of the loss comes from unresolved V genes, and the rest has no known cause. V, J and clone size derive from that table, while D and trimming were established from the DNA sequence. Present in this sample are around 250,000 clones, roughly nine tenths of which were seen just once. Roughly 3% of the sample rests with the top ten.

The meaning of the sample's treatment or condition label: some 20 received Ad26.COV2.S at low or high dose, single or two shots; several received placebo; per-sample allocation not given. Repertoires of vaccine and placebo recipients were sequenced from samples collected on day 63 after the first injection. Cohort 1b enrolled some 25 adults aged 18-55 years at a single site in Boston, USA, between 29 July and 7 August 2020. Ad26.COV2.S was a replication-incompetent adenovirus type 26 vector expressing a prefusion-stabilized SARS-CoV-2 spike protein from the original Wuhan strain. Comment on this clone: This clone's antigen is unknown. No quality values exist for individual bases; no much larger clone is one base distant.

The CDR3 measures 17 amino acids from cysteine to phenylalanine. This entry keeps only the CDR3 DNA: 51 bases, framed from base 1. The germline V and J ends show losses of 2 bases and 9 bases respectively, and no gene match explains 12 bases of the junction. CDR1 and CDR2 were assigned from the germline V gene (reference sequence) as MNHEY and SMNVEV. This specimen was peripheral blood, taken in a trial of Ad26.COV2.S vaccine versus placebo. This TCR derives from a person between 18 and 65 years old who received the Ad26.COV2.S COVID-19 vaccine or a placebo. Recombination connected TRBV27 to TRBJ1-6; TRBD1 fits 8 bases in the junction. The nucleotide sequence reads TGTGCCAGCAGTTTAGTGGGGCAGGGGGCTCGGGGTTCACCCCTCCACTTT. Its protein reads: CASSLVGQGARGSPLHF.